A selection of T cell receptor beta chains follows, all from one sample in a study of cytomegalovirus exposure and HLA in healthy donors. Clones were sequenced by immunoSEQ multiplex PCR, and TCRdb holds only the in-frame ones, with some missing. The repertoire has around 250,000 clones, 90% of them found once; the top ten carry under 0.45%. What was sequenced was PBMCs. These receptor sequences come from a woman aged 18 to 35 in good health and CMV-seronegative. Both conserved end residues are part of each CDR3. The order of the fields is clone size, V gene, CDR3 length, J gene, D gene, CDR3 protein, CDR3 DNA. The D gene is left open where the match is weak. A row's size may be missing; if present it is once, few, many or a size class.

clone size: NA
V gene: TRBV19
CDR3 length: 14
J gene: TRBJ1-3
D gene: TRBD1
CDR3 protein: CASRSTGFGNTIYF
CDR3 DNA: TGTGCCAGCCGATCGACAGGGTTCGGAAACACCATATATTTT

clone size: NA
V gene: TRBV7-6
CDR3 length: 15
J gene: TRBJ1-1
D gene: NA
CDR3 protein: CASSFLVVENTEAFF
CDR3 DNA: TGTGCCAGCAGCTTTTTAGTCGTAGAGAACACTGAAGCTTTCTTT

clone size: NA
V gene: TRBV5-1
CDR3 length: 14
J gene: TRBJ2-7
D gene: TRBD1
CDR3 protein: CASSPGTGGDEQYF
CDR3 DNA: TGCGCCAGCAGCCCAGGGACAGGGGGAGACGAGCAGTACTTC

clone size: NA
V gene: TRBV20-1
CDR3 length: 11
J gene: TRBJ2-7
D gene: TRBD2
CDR3 protein: CSAAGGYEQYF
CDR3 DNA: TGCAGTGCTGCGGGGGGCTACGAGCAGTACTTC

clone size: NA
V gene: TRBV11-2
CDR3 length: 14
J gene: TRBJ2-1
D gene: NA
CDR3 protein: CASSAIDRYNEQFF
CDR3 DNA: TGTGCCAGCAGCGCCATAGACAGATACAATGAGCAGTTCTTC

clone size: NA
V gene: TRBV5-1
CDR3 length: 16
J gene: TRBJ2-1
D gene: NA
CDR3 protein: CASSLEEVGEYNEQFF
CDR3 DNA: TGCGCCAGCAGCTTGGAAGAGGTAGGGGAATACAATGAGCAGTTCTTC

clone size: NA
V gene: TRBV19
CDR3 length: 14
J gene: TRBJ1-6
D gene: TRBD1
CDR3 protein: CATRTGGSDSPLHF
CDR3 DNA: TGTGCCACCAGGACAGGGGGCTCGGATTCACCCCTCCACTTT

clone size: NA
V gene: TRBV18
CDR3 length: 15
J gene: TRBJ1-3
D gene: NA
CDR3 protein: CASSDSEYSGNTIYF
CDR3 DNA: TGTGCCAGCTCTGACAGCGAATACTCTGGAAACACCATATATTTT

clone size: NA
V gene: TRBV28
CDR3 length: 14
J gene: TRBJ1-3
D gene: NA
CDR3 protein: CASSPGLAGNTIYF
CDR3 DNA: TGTGCCAGCAGTCCAGGGTTGGCAGGAAACACCATATATTTT

clone size: NA
V gene: TRBV6-1
CDR3 length: 13
J gene: TRBJ1-2
D gene: NA
CDR3 protein: CASRLQGNYGYTF
CDR3 DNA: TGTGCCAGCAGACTACAGGGTAACTATGGCTACACCTTC

clone size: few
V gene: TRBV10-1
CDR3 length: 13
J gene: TRBJ2-3
D gene: NA
CDR3 protein: CASREGARDTQYF
CDR3 DNA: TGCGCCAGCAGGGAGGGGGCCCGCGATACGCAGTATTTT

clone size: NA
V gene: TRBV5-1
CDR3 length: 16
J gene: TRBJ1-4
D gene: NA
CDR3 protein: CASSSGSENRNEKLFF
CDR3 DNA: TGCGCCAGCAGCTCCGGGAGTGAGAACCGAAATGAAAAACTGTTTTTT

clone size: NA
V gene: TRBV11-2
CDR3 length: 17
J gene: TRBJ1-1
D gene: TRBD1
CDR3 protein: CASSLAGTGGLSTEAFF
CDR3 DNA: TGTGCCAGCAGCTTAGCTGGGACAGGGGGGCTGTCCACTGAAGCTTTCTTT

clone size: NA
V gene: TRBV7-2
CDR3 length: 14
J gene: TRBJ1-1
D gene: TRBD1
CDR3 protein: CASSWDRGNTEAFF
CDR3 DNA: TGTGCCAGCAGCTGGGACAGGGGGAACACTGAAGCTTTCTTT

clone size: NA
V gene: TRBV11-2
CDR3 length: 15
J gene: TRBJ2-5
D gene: NA
CDR3 protein: CASLGGDSGVETQYF
CDR3 DNA: TGTGCCAGCCTTGGAGGGGACAGCGGCGTGGAGACCCAGTACTTC

clone size: once
V gene: TRBV7-8
CDR3 length: 17
J gene: TRBJ1-2
D gene: NA
CDR3 protein: CASSWRKDSQPYYGYTF
CDR3 DNA: TGTGCCAGCAGCTGGCGAAAGGACTCGCAACCCTACTATGGCTACACCTTC

clone size: NA
V gene: TRBV20-1
CDR3 length: 8
J gene: TRBJ2-1
D gene: NA
CDR3 protein: CRVGVQFF
CDR3 DNA: TGCAGGGTTGGAGTACAGTTCTTC

clone size: NA
V gene: TRBV28
CDR3 length: 18
J gene: TRBJ1-3
D gene: NA
CDR3 protein: CASRPHSGQRISGNTIYF
CDR3 DNA: TGTGCCAGCAGGCCGCACTCCGGACAGCGAATCTCTGGAAACACCATATATTTT

clone size: NA
V gene: TRBV28
CDR3 length: 13
J gene: TRBJ2-3
D gene: NA
CDR3 protein: CASSRAGTDTQYF
CDR3 DNA: TGTGCCAGCAGCCGTGCGGGTACGGATACGCAGTATTTT

clone size: NA
V gene: TRBV28
CDR3 length: 15
J gene: TRBJ2-7
D gene: NA
CDR3 protein: CASSLALAESYEQYF
CDR3 DNA: TGTGCCAGCAGTTTAGCGCTAGCAGAATCCTACGAGCAGTACTTC

clone size: NA
V gene: TRBV5-1
CDR3 length: 15
J gene: TRBJ1-3
D gene: NA
CDR3 protein: CASSLDQGSGNTIYF
CDR3 DNA: TGCGCCAGCAGCTTGGATCAGGGCTCTGGAAACACCATATATTTT

clone size: once
V gene: TRBV5-6
CDR3 length: 15
J gene: TRBJ2-5
D gene: TRBD1
CDR3 protein: CASSWTGGVQETQYF
CDR3 DNA: TGTGCCAGCAGCTGGACAGGGGGGGTCCAAGAGACCCAGTACTTC

clone size: NA
V gene: TRBV28
CDR3 length: 15
J gene: TRBJ1-2
D gene: NA
CDR3 protein: CASSLLNRVDYGYTF
CDR3 DNA: TGTGCCAGCAGTTTACTGAACCGCGTGGACTATGGCTACACCTTC

clone size: NA
V gene: TRBV7-9
CDR3 length: 12
J gene: TRBJ1-4
D gene: NA
CDR3 protein: CASTEDREKLFF
CDR3 DNA: TGTGCCAGCACGGAGGACCGTGAAAAACTGTTTTTT

clone size: NA
V gene: TRBV5-1
CDR3 length: 15
J gene: TRBJ2-1
D gene: NA
CDR3 protein: CASSPSSGHYNEQFF
CDR3 DNA: TGCGCCAGCAGCCCTTCGAGCGGGCATTACAATGAGCAGTTCTTC

clone size: NA
V gene: TRBV6-5
CDR3 length: 14
J gene: TRBJ1-1
D gene: NA
CDR3 protein: CASSYEGENTEAFF
CDR3 DNA: TGTGCCAGCAGTTACGAGGGGGAAAACACTGAAGCTTTCTTT

clone size: once
V gene: TRBV9
CDR3 length: 15
J gene: TRBJ2-5
D gene: TRBD2
CDR3 protein: CASSVGLAGAETQYF
CDR3 DNA: TGTGCCAGCAGCGTAGGGCTAGCGGGGGCAGAGACCCAGTACTTC

clone size: NA
V gene: TRBV25-1
CDR3 length: 13
J gene: TRBJ1-2
D gene: TRBD1
CDR3 protein: CASRSGQNYGYTF
CDR3 DNA: TGTGCCAGCAGATCGGGACAGAACTATGGCTACACCTTC

clone size: NA
V gene: TRBV19
CDR3 length: 16
J gene: TRBJ2-2
D gene: NA
CDR3 protein: CASSMTRRKNTGELFF
CDR3 DNA: TGTGCCAGTAGTATGACACGACGGAAAAACACCGGGGAGCTGTTTTTT

clone size: NA
V gene: TRBV19
CDR3 length: 14
J gene: TRBJ2-7
D gene: NA
CDR3 protein: CASSIPGESYEQYF
CDR3 DNA: TGTGCCAGTAGTATCCCCGGGGAATCCTACGAGCAGTACTTC

clone size: NA
V gene: TRBV14
CDR3 length: 19
J gene: TRBJ2-7
D gene: NA
CDR3 protein: CASSQGPPLRVDYGKEQYF
CDR3 DNA: TGTGCCAGCAGCCAAGGACCTCCCCTCAGGGTGGATTATGGTAAGGAGCAGTACTTC

clone size: NA
V gene: TRBV5-6
CDR3 length: 14
J gene: TRBJ2-3
D gene: NA
CDR3 protein: CASSLPFSTDTQYF
CDR3 DNA: TGTGCCAGCAGCTTGCCCTTCAGCACAGATACGCAGTATTTT

clone size: NA
V gene: TRBV4-1
CDR3 length: 16
J gene: TRBJ1-1
D gene: TRBD1
CDR3 protein: CASSQDRGPTGVEAFF
CDR3 DNA: TGCGCCAGCAGCCAAGATCGGGGGCCCACAGGGGTTGAAGCTTTCTTT

clone size: NA
V gene: TRBV21-1
CDR3 length: 17
J gene: TRBJ2-7
D gene: NA
CDR3 protein: CASSKKSGTGFSYEQYF
CDR3 DNA: TGTGCCAGCAGCAAAAAGTCCGGGACAGGGTTCTCCTACGAGCAGTACTTC

clone size: NA
V gene: TRBV28
CDR3 length: 14
J gene: TRBJ2-4
D gene: NA
CDR3 protein: CASSPPSPTGVQYF
CDR3 DNA: TGTGCCAGCAGTCCCCCGTCCCCTACAGGTGTTCAGTACTTC

clone size: NA
V gene: TRBV28
CDR3 length: 15
J gene: TRBJ2-1
D gene: TRBD1
CDR3 protein: CASSPSGQASKEQFF
CDR3 DNA: TGTGCCAGCAGTCCATCGGGACAGGCCAGTAAAGAGCAGTTCTTC

clone size: NA
V gene: TRBV30
CDR3 length: 13
J gene: TRBJ2-2
D gene: NA
CDR3 protein: CASRTAGTGELFF
CDR3 DNA: TGTGCCTCCCGGACAGCGGGGACCGGGGAGCTGTTTTTT

clone size: once
V gene: TRBV29-1
CDR3 length: 13
J gene: TRBJ2-5
D gene: NA
CDR3 protein: CSVPWVAQETQYF
CDR3 DNA: TGCAGCGTCCCTTGGGTAGCCCAAGAGACCCAGTACTTC

clone size: NA
V gene: TRBV29-1
CDR3 length: 15
J gene: TRBJ2-1
D gene: TRBD2
CDR3 protein: CSVETGGSSYNEQFF
CDR3 DNA: TGCAGCGTTGAGACGGGGGGGAGCTCCTACAATGAGCAGTTCTTC

clone size: NA
V gene: TRBV28
CDR3 length: 13
J gene: TRBJ1-1
D gene: NA
CDR3 protein: CASSFGWIPEAFF
CDR3 DNA: TGTGCCAGCAGTTTCGGGTGGATCCCTGAAGCTTTCTTT

clone size: NA
V gene: TRBV5-6
CDR3 length: 15
J gene: TRBJ2-3
D gene: TRBD2
CDR3 protein: CASSLGSGGPDTQYF
CDR3 DNA: TGTGCCAGCAGCTTGGGATCGGGGGGGCCAGATACGCAGTATTTT

clone size: NA
V gene: TRBV4-3
CDR3 length: 16
J gene: TRBJ1-1
D gene: NA
CDR3 protein: CASSLSTVTPRTEAFF
CDR3 DNA: TGCGCCAGCAGCCTTTCAACGGTCACCCCGCGGACTGAAGCTTTCTTT

clone size: few
V gene: TRBV30
CDR3 length: 15
J gene: TRBJ1-4
D gene: TRBD1
CDR3 protein: CAWTSGTGGSEKLFF
CDR3 DNA: TGTGCCTGGACCTCCGGGACAGGGGGATCGGAAAAACTGTTTTTT

clone size: NA
V gene: TRBV7-2
CDR3 length: 15
J gene: TRBJ2-5
D gene: NA
CDR3 protein: CASSRADRPEETQYF
CDR3 DNA: TGTGCCAGCAGCCGAGCTGACAGGCCCGAAGAGACCCAGTACTTC

clone size: NA
V gene: TRBV28
CDR3 length: 15
J gene: TRBJ1-1
D gene: NA
CDR3 protein: CASSAALGVNTEAFF
CDR3 DNA: TGTGCCAGCAGTGCAGCGTTAGGGGTAAACACTGAAGCTTTCTTT

clone size: NA
V gene: TRBV19
CDR3 length: 15
J gene: TRBJ1-1
D gene: NA
CDR3 protein: CATKPRGSLNTEAFF
CDR3 DNA: TGTGCCACCAAGCCCCGAGGGTCCCTGAACACTGAAGCTTTCTTT

clone size: NA
V gene: TRBV7-9
CDR3 length: 14
J gene: TRBJ1-1
D gene: TRBD1
CDR3 protein: CASSAGTGNTEAFF
CDR3 DNA: TGTGCCAGCAGTGCCGGGACAGGGAACACTGAAGCTTTCTTT

clone size: NA
V gene: TRBV6-1
CDR3 length: 15
J gene: TRBJ2-1
D gene: NA
CDR3 protein: CASSDVSENYNEQFF
CDR3 DNA: TGTGCCAGCAGTGATGTGTCAGAAAACTACAATGAGCAGTTCTTC

clone size: NA
V gene: TRBV19
CDR3 length: 15
J gene: TRBJ2-1
D gene: TRBD2
CDR3 protein: CASSISSGGRNEQFF
CDR3 DNA: TGTGCCAGTAGTATATCTAGCGGGGGGCGTAATGAGCAGTTCTTC

clone size: NA
V gene: TRBV18
CDR3 length: 13
J gene: TRBJ1-2
D gene: NA
CDR3 protein: CASSPLQGHGYTF
CDR3 DNA: TGTGCCAGCTCACCTCTGCAGGGCCATGGCTACACCTTC